Described below is a single T cell receptor (beta chain) sequence and its context. Antigen: not known. Treatment of the sample: roughly 18 received Ad26.COV2.S at low or high dose, single or two shots; a few received placebo; per-sample allocation not given. Sampling happened 63 days after the first vaccine or placebo injection. The source of the sample is a study of Ad26.COV2.S vaccination and SARS-CoV-2 variants. Study-level information: The donor belonged to the COV1001 Ad26.COV2.S trial arm. Study findings and constraints: Comparability of non-spike TCR breadth was observed across vaccine and placebo recipients.

TCRdb's table, derived via immunoSEQ multiplex PCR, lists solely in-frame clones and lacks some. This table holds about 680,000 clones, roughly nine tenths found once. The CDR3 loop spans 15 amino acids. Germline lookup yields CDR1 SGHTA and CDR2 FQGNSA. V lost 5 bases, J lost 9 bases, and 15 bases stayed unmatched. This clonotype originated in a person between 18 and 65 years old who received the Ad26.COV2.S COVID-19 vaccine or a placebo. The J gene is TRBJ2-7, the V gene TRBV7-2, with TRBD2 matching 8 bases. Material: peripheral blood, obtained in a trial of Ad26.COV2.S vaccine versus placebo. The CDR3 here is CASSPGTSGLQGQYF. Written as DNA, the CDR3 is TGTGCCAGCAGCCCCGGGACTAGTGGCTTGCAGGGGCAGTACTTC. The entire variable domain, with the rest obtained from reference TRBV7-2 and TRBJ2-7, is as follows: GAGVSQSPSNKVTEKGKDVELRCDPISGHTALYWYRQSLGQGLEFLIYFQGNSAPDKSGLPSDRFSAERTGGSVSTLTIQRTQQEDSAVYLCASSPGTSGLQGQYFGPGTRLTVT.